The TCR beta chain described here comes from a study of OX40 agonist ivuxolimab in advanced cancers. Study details: The study treated patients with ivuxolimab, an agonistic anti-OX40 (CD134) antibody. The study's findings and limits: Fewer expanded clones were found on average in CD4+ than in CD8+ T cells.

Worth noting for this clone: Its antigen is not identified.

The repertoire was sequenced with immunoSEQ multiplex PCR; TCRdb's copy has only in-frame clones and lacks some. In the table there are around 91,000 clones, 89% of which are singletons. Trimming left V 2 bases short and J 7 bases short, with 15 bases between. The CDR3 length is 15 residues. Germline V CDR1 and CDR2: MNHNY, SVGAGI (reference sequence). The origin of this receptor is an adult with an advanced solid tumor such as melanoma, head and neck, liver or kidney cancer. The V call is TRBV6-6, the J call TRBJ2-1, with no clear D. Sequences were derived from CD4+ or CD8+ T cells sorted from blood, sampled in a trial of the OX40 agonist ivuxolimab. CDR3 coding DNA: TGTGCCAGCAGTTACGCCCACCCAACGGCAAATGAGCAGTTCTTC. As protein: CASSYAHPTANEQFF.